The 15 T cell receptor beta chains below come from one sample, sequenced in a study of cytomegalovirus exposure and HLA in healthy donors. The PCR was carried out with 60 Vbeta primers and 13 Jbeta primers. Data came from immunoSEQ multiplex PCR; TCRdb stores just in-frame clones and leaves some out. The sample records more than 140,000 clones, around 80% being singletons. Sequenced material: PBMCs. These TCRs come from a young man in good health and CMV-seropositive.

The chain carries TRBV25-1 and TRBJ1-5; TRBD1 matches 9 bases. The J segment lost 4 bases and the V segment lost 3 bases, leaving 4 bases of the junction unmatched. CDR1 and CDR2 (germline): MGHDK, SYGVNS. CDR3 size: 15 residues. CDR3 sequence: CASSDHRGLNQPQHF. In nucleotides, the CDR3 is TGTGCCAGCAGTGACCACAGGGGGCTAAATCAGCCCCAGCATTTT.

This clone was recorded only once. V and J are TRBV28 and TRBJ2-2; D is undetermined. V was clipped by 6 bases and J by 1 base, with 6 bases between them. CDR1 is MDHEN, CDR2 SYDVKM, per germline. CDR3 length: 13 residues. The CDR3 here is CASSFGNTGELFF. The CDR3 region has the DNA TGTGCCAGCAGCTTCGGGAACACCGGGGAGCTGTTTTTT.

The chain joins TRBV28 to TRBJ2-1; weak D call: TRBD1 (7 bases). Germline CDR1 is MDHEN and CDR2 is SYDVKM. Trimming shortened V by 3 bases and J by 1 base, and 31 bases separated the two germline ends. This CDR3 region has 22 residues. The CDR3, as DNA: TGTGCCAGCAGTTTTTTTGGGGACGGGGGACAGCTACCCAAGAGGTCCTACAATGAGCAGTTCTTC. It encodes CASSFFGDGGQLPKRSYNEQFF.

This clone was detected a few times. The rearrangement joins TRBV5-4 to TRBJ1-1, with D maybe TRBD1 (5 bases). The CDR3 consists of 16 residues. V lost 2 bases to trimming and J lost 0 bases, with 14 bases between them. Germline loops: CDR1 SGHNT, CDR2 YYREEE (reference sequence). The CDR3: CASSFPGPGLNTEAFF. The CDR3 DNA reads TGTGCCAGCAGCTTTCCCGGCCCAGGGTTGAACACTGAAGCTTTCTTT.

This chain links TRBV9 with TRBJ2-1; D may be TRBD2 (6 bases). The V end was cut by 5 bases, the J end by 12 bases, with 12 bases between. CDR1 is SGDLS, CDR2 YYNGEE, per germline. This CDR3 has 11 residues. CDR3 amino acids: CASSNLGLQFF. In nucleotides, the CDR3 is TGTGCCAGCAGTAACTTGGGACTGCAGTTCTTC.

The V and J genes are TRBV7-9 and TRBJ2-1; 10 bases are a match to TRBD1. Germline CDR1 and CDR2: SEHNR and FQNEAQ (reference sequence). V was clipped by 0 bases and J by 9 bases; unmatched bases: 8. The CDR3 sequence is 16 residues long. CDR3 nucleotides: TGTGCCAGCAGCTTAGCTGCCGGGACAGGGGCCAGTGAGCAGTTCTTC. Amino acid sequence: CASSLAAGTGASEQFF. Variable domain in full (rest from reference TRBV7-9 and TRBJ2-1): DTGVSQNPRHKITKRGQNVTFRCDPISEHNRLYWYRQTLGQGPEFLTYFQNEAQLEKSRLLSDRFSAERPKGSFSTLEIQRTEQGDSAMYLCASSLAAGTGASEQFFGPGTRLTVL.

The CDR3 DNA reads TGTGCCAGCAGTGACCGGGGTACTCAGCCCCAGCATTTT. Encoded protein: CASSDRGTQPQHF. The rearrangement links TRBV6-4 to TRBJ1-5; D is undetermined. Germline V lookup: CDR1 MRHNA, CDR2 SNTAGT. CDR3 length equals 13 residues. Trimming stripped 2 bases from V and 6 bases from J, with 8 bases between.

V gene TRBV28 combines with J gene TRBJ1-5; 8 bases line up with TRBD1. The CDR3 length is 16 residues. Looked up from germline, CDR1 is MDHEN and CDR2 is SYDVKM. V shed 4 bases and J 3 bases; nucleotides not matched to a gene: 8. The DNA of the CDR3 is TGTGCCAGCAGTTCCGGACAGGGTCGAACCAATCAGCCCCAGCATTTT. It specifies CASSSGQGRTNQPQHF. The entire variable domain, with the rest obtained from reference TRBV28 and TRBJ1-5, is as follows: DVKVTQSSRYLVKRTGEKVFLECVQDMDHENMFWYRQDPGLGLRLIYFSYDVKMKEKGDIPEGYSVSREKKERFSLILESASTNQTSMYLCASSSGQGRTNQPQHFGDGTRLSIL.

The chain recombines TRBV28 with TRBJ1-1; D not certain. The CDR3 is 12 residues long. V gave up 6 bases and J gave up 6 bases, with 11 bases separating them. Germline CDR1 reads MDHEN; CDR2 reads SYDVKM. The CDR3 region is CASRRSIPEAFF. The DNA of the CDR3 is TGTGCCAGCAGACGTAGTATCCCTGAAGCTTTCTTT.

In this sample, this clone turned up a few times. The rearrangement links TRBV28 to TRBJ2-2, with D unclear. V lost 3 bases and J lost 2, with 7 bases in between. CDR1 is MDHEN, CDR2 SYDVKM, per germline. This CDR3 comprises 14 residues. The DNA of the CDR3 is TGTGCCAGCAGTTTGAGATTTAACACCGGGGAGCTGTTTTTT. It translates to CASSLRFNTGELFF.

The chain carries TRBV28 and TRBJ2-1; D not certain. Trimming pared 5 bases from V and 5 bases from J, leaving 7 bases between. The CDR3 sequence is 12 residues long. The germline V gene encodes CDR1 MDHEN and CDR2 SYDVKM. CDR3 residues: CASSDWNNEQFF. CDR3 in DNA: TGTGCCAGCAGTGACTGGAACAATGAGCAGTTCTTC.

The chain employs TRBV2 and TRBJ1-1; maybe TRBD1 (5 bases). Deletions cut 4 bases from V and 5 bases from J, with 11 bases between. Germline lookup yields CDR1 SNHLY and CDR2 FYNNEI. The CDR3 runs 13 residues. The CDR3 loop reads CASSGTLTTEAFF. DNA of the CDR3: TGTGCCAGCAGTGGGACACTAACAACTGAAGCTTTCTTT.

The chain employs TRBV29-1 and TRBJ1-5; 7 bases line up with TRBD1. CDR3 length: 14 amino acids. Losses at the gene ends were 6 bases for V and 1 base for J; bases not matched to a gene: 6. The germline gives CDR1 SQVTM, CDR2 ANQGSEA. The CDR3 here is CSVAGGLSNQPQHF. The DNA of the CDR3 is TGCAGCGTGGCAGGGGGTTTGAGCAATCAGCCCCAGCATTTT. The whole variable domain, filled in from reference TRBV29-1 and TRBJ1-5, reads SAVISQKPSRDICQRGTSLTIQCQVDSQVTMMFWYRQQPGQSLTLIATANQGSEATYESGFVIDKFPISRPNLTFSTLTVSNMSPEDSSIYLCSVAGGLSNQPQHFGDGTRLSIL.

The chain joins TRBV19 to TRBJ1-5, with 9 nucleotides matching TRBD1. The CDR3 consists of 17 residues. The V gene's germline CDR1 is LNHDA and CDR2 SQIVND (reference sequence). V was pared by 4 bases and J by 0 bases, with 7 bases of the junction left unmatched. The CDR3: CASSTRDRVYSNQPQHF. DNA for the CDR3: TGTGCCAGTAGTACCCGGGACAGGGTTTATAGCAATCAGCCCCAGCATTTT.

The rearrangement links TRBV7-9 to TRBJ2-2, with 7 nucleotides matching TRBD1. With V trimmed by 3 bases and J by 6 bases, 4 bases remained unmatched. This CDR3 is built from 14 residues. Germline CDR1 SEHNR, CDR2 FQNEAQ (reference sequence). CDR3 bases: TGTGCCAGCAGCTTGACAGGGATTGCCGGGGAGCTGTTTTTT. This encodes CASSLTGIAGELFF.